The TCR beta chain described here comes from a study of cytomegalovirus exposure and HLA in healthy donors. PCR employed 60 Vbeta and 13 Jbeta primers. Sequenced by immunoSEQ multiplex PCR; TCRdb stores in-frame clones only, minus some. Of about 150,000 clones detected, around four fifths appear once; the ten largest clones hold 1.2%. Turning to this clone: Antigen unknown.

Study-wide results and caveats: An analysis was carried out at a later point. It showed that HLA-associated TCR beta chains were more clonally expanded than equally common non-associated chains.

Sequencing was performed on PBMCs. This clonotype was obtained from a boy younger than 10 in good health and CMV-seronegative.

The DNA of the CDR3 is TGTGCCAGCAGCTTCGGCACCGGGGAGCTGTTTTTT. This translates into CASSFGTGELFF. V usage is TRBV11-2 and J usage is TRBJ2-2; unclear D gene. Per the germline V gene, CDR1 is SGHAT and CDR2 is FQNNGV. The CDR3 spans 12 residues. Trimming took off 3 bases at V and 4 bases at J, with 3 bases between the two ends.